The clone carrying this T cell receptor beta chain came up a few times. Antigen unknown. The data belong to a study of cytomegalovirus exposure and HLA in healthy donors. Broader study findings: Serostatus for CMV was the only available immune exposure information. Association of approximately 18,000 TCR beta sequences with HLA alleles was found at 0.05 false discovery rate in a later analysis.

13 Jbeta primers and 60 Vbeta primers were used for the PCR. Profiling relied on immunoSEQ multiplex PCR, and the TCRdb table lists in-frame clones only, not all of them. This table has 90,000 to 120,000 clones, 82% appearing once. The germline V gene encodes CDR1 LNHDA and CDR2 SQIVND (reference sequence). V was pared by 5 bases and J by 4 bases, with 14 bases between. The CDR3 is 15 residues long. The sequencing input was PBMCs. This TCR came from a man aged 25-45 years in good health and CMV-seropositive. V gene TRBV19 combines with J gene TRBJ1-4, with D hard to call. CDR3 loop: CASSLNTGGNEKLFF. CDR3 sequence (DNA): TGTGCCAGTAGTCTCAACACGGGAGGTAATGAAAAACTGTTTTTT. The entire variable domain, with the rest obtained from reference TRBV19 and TRBJ1-4, is as follows: DGGITQSPKYLFRKEGQNVTLSCEQNLNHDAMYWYRQDPGQGLRLIYYSQIVNDFQKGDIAEGYSVSREKKESFPLTVTSAQKNPTAFYLCASSLNTGGNEKLFFGSGTQLSVL.